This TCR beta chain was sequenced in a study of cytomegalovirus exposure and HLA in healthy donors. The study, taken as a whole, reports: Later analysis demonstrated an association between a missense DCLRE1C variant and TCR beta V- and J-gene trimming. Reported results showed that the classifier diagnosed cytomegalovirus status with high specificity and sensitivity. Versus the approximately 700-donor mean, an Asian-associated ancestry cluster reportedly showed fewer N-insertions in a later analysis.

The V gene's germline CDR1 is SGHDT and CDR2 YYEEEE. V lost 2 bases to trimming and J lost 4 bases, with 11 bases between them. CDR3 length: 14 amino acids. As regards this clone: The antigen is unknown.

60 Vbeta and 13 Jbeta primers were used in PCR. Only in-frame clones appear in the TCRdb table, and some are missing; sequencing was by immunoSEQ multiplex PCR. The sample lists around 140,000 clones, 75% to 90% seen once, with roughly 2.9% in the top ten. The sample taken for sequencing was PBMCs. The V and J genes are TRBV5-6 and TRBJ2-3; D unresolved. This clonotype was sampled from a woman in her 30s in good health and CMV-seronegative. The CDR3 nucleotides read TGTGCCAGCAGCTTATTGCCTAAACCAGATACGCAGTATTTT. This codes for CASSLLPKPDTQYF.